Listed below are T cell receptor beta chains from one sample, sequenced in a study of a mutant IDH1 vaccine in newly diagnosed glioma. Some clones are missing from TCRdb's copy, which holds only in-frame ones; the method was immunoSEQ multiplex PCR. This sample has around 60,000 clones, with approximately 80% found just once. These receptors are not linked to any known antigen. The starting material was PBMCs, obtained from a glioma patient whose treatment included an IDH1 peptide vaccine. Receptors were obtained from a man in his forties or fifties with glioma. CDR3s include the opening cysteine and the closing phenylalanine or tryptophan. The order of the fields is V gene, J gene, clone size, D gene, CDR3 protein, CDR3 DNA. A D gene is named only where the DNA matches it firmly. Clone size is stated in some rows and not others, as once, few, many or a class when expanded.

V: TRBV5-6
J: TRBJ2-7
size: -
D: TRBD2
CDR3: CASSPLGRGGTYEQYF
DNA: TGTGCCAGCAGCCCGCTCGGGAGGGGGGGTACCTACGAGCAGTACTTC

V: TRBV11-2
J: TRBJ2-5
size: -
D: -
CDR3: CASSLDYRGETQYF
DNA: TGTGCCAGCAGCTTAGATTATAGGGGTGAGACCCAGTACTTC

V: TRBV28
J: TRBJ1-3
size: -
D: -
CDR3: CASSLGTDSGNTIYF
DNA: TGTGCCAGCAGTCTGGGCACGGACTCTGGAAACACCATATATTTT

V: TRBV4-3
J: TRBJ2-1
size: -
D: -
CDR3: CASSQGPPRRPFPRQFF
DNA: TGCGCCAGCAGCCAAGGCCCCCCGAGACGCCCCTTTCCAAGGCAGTTCTTC

V: TRBV4-3
J: TRBJ1-1
size: -
D: -
CDR3: CASSQGRQFTEAFF
DNA: TGCGCCAGCAGCCAAGGGCGGCAGTTCACTGAAGCTTTCTTT

V: TRBV9
J: TRBJ1-3
size: -
D: -
CDR3: CASSVDGVNGNTIYF
DNA: TGTGCCAGCAGCGTAGACGGGGTGAACGGAAACACCATATATTTT

V: TRBV5-1
J: TRBJ1-1
size: few
D: TRBD1
CDR3: CASSPRTGNTEAFF
DNA: TGCGCCAGCAGCCCCCGGACAGGGAACACTGAAGCTTTCTTT

V: TRBV2
J: TRBJ2-7
size: -
D: TRBD2
CDR3: CASSGSGAASYEQYF
DNA: TGTGCCAGCAGTGGGAGCGGGGCGGCTTCCTACGAGCAGTACTTC

V: TRBV19
J: TRBJ2-5
size: -
D: TRBD1
CDR3: CASSMDRVGETQYF
DNA: TGTGCCAGTAGTATGGACAGGGTTGGAGAGACCCAGTACTTC

V: TRBV29-1
J: TRBJ2-1
size: -
D: -
CDR3: CSVEGQDRNAYNEQFF
DNA: TGCAGCGTTGAAGGGCAGGACCGGAACGCCTACAATGAGCAGTTCTTC

V: TRBV29-1
J: TRBJ2-7
size: once
D: -
CDR3: CSAEQGPYEQYF
DNA: TGCAGCGCCGAACAGGGACCGTACGAGCAGTACTTC

V: TRBV9
J: TRBJ2-2
size: -
D: -
CDR3: CASSVAGQTGELFF
DNA: TGTGCCAGCAGCGTAGCAGGCCAAACCGGGGAGCTGTTTTTT

V: TRBV5-4
J: TRBJ1-6
size: once
D: -
CDR3: CASSFPDNSPLHF
DNA: TGTGCCAGCAGCTTCCCGGATAATTCACCCCTCCACTTT

V: TRBV9
J: TRBJ2-1
size: -
D: -
CDR3: CASSVATSGEQFF
DNA: TGTGCCAGCAGCGTAGCTACGAGCGGCGAGCAGTTCTTC

V: TRBV7-2
J: TRBJ2-1
size: -
D: TRBD2
CDR3: CASSTRPRGGYNEQFF
DNA: TGTGCCAGCAGCACACGTCCCCGGGGGGGCTACAATGAGCAGTTCTTC

V: TRBV18
J: TRBJ2-1
size: -
D: -
CDR3: CASSPMGSSYNEQFF
DNA: TGTGCCAGCTCACCTATGGGGAGCTCCTACAATGAGCAGTTCTTC

V: TRBV19
J: TRBJ1-4
size: once
D: TRBD1
CDR3: CASSPGQLFEKLFF
DNA: TGTGCCAGTAGTCCGGGACAGTTGTTTGAAAAACTGTTTTTT

V: TRBV7-2
J: TRBJ2-7
size: -
D: -
CDR3: CASSPGAGTSYEQYF
DNA: TGTGCCAGCAGCCCAGGGGCGGGAACCTCCTACGAGCAGTACTTC

V: TRBV19
J: TRBJ1-1
size: medium-sized
D: -
CDR3: CASSILRGTEAFF
DNA: TGTGCCAGTAGTATTCTTAGGGGCACTGAAGCTTTCTTT

V: TRBV6-5
J: TRBJ1-2
size: -
D: -
CDR3: CASSSSGGYGYTF
DNA: TGTGCCAGCAGCTCCTCCGGGGGCTATGGCTACACCTTC